The sequence of this TCR beta chain was determined in a study of cytomegalovirus exposure and HLA in healthy donors. CDR1 MNHEY and CDR2 SVGAGI come from the germline V gene. There are 12 residues in the CDR3. Trimming took 8 bases from V and 8 from J; bases not matched to a gene: 7. The PCR made use of 60 Vbeta and 13 Jbeta primers. Produced via immunoSEQ multiplex PCR; TCRdb's table is partial and in-frame only. Here the sample spans about 36,000 clones, 55% to 75% being singletons. Study-wide findings and caveats: Rarity characterized most TCR sequences, yet some public TCRs appeared in many donors. Across all donors, roughly uniform sequencing depth was an assumption of the presence/absence analyses. A later analysis found TCR association rates differed by HLA locus, highest for DRB1 and lowest for HLA-C. Reportedly, diagnosis of cytomegalovirus status by the classifier showed high specificity and sensitivity.

A note on this clone: What it binds is not known.

What was sequenced was PBMCs. The source of this sequence is a man aged 25 to 45 in good health and CMV-seronegative. The chain carries TRBV6-5 and TRBJ1-2; 8 bases align to TRBD1. The CDR3, as DNA: TGTGCCAGCCGGGACAGGAGGTTAGGCTACACCTTC. The encoded protein is CASRDRRLGYTF.